Detailed here is one T cell receptor beta chain. Its target is not known. The data were obtained in a study of Ad26.COV2.S vaccination and SARS-CoV-2 variants. On the study more broadly: Among those in the COV1001 Ad26.COV2.S trial arm was the donor. Study-level results: For non-spike TCRs, breadth in vaccine recipients resembled that in placebo recipients. Total T cell responses may have been underestimated by the TCR breadth and depth analyses.

Clones were sequenced by immunoSEQ multiplex PCR, and TCRdb holds only the in-frame ones, with some missing. The sample lists a few hundred thousand clones, around 89% occurring once. The V gene lost 3 bases and the J gene lost 3 bases, with 14 bases spanning the gap. Looked up from germline, CDR1 is SGHRS and CDR2 is YFSETQ. The CDR3 consists of 15 residues. Treatment here: about 20 received Ad26.COV2.S at low or high dose, single or two shots; several received placebo; per-sample allocation not given. All samples were drawn on day 63, counting from the first vaccine or placebo injection. The chain carries TRBV5-1 and TRBJ2-3, with D uncertain. The sample was peripheral blood, taken in a trial of Ad26.COV2.S vaccine versus placebo. This sequence originates from a person aged 18-60 years who received the Ad26.COV2.S COVID-19 vaccine or a placebo. CDR3 nucleotides: TGCGCCAGCAGCTCGTTTTCCGCGTCTACAGATACGCAGTATTTT. This translates into CASSSFSASTDTQYF. Looking up the rest from reference TRBV5-1 and TRBJ2-3 gives the full variable domain: KAGVTQTPRYLIKTRGQQVTLSCSPISGHRSVSWYQQTPGQGLQFLFEYFSETQRNKGNFPGRFSGRQFSNSRSEMNVSTLELGDSALYLCASSSFSASTDTQYFGPGTRLTVL.